This record looks at one T cell receptor (beta chain) sequence and its context. The data originate from a study of blood T cell repertoires in COVID-19. Assay used: immunoSEQ multiplex PCR; TCRdb lists only in-frame clones, some missing. Of around 470,000 clones listed, 89% are singletons. The receptor was derived from a man aged 18 to 30 with COVID-19, enrolled during active disease. Sequencing used peripheral blood.

CDR3 DNA sequence: TGTGCCAGCAGCGTAGCGGGGGGTGGCCAGAAGAGGTCCTACAATGAGCAGTTCTTC. Amino acid sequence: CASSVAGGGQKRSYNEQFF. The genes are TRBV9 and TRBJ2-1, with 7 bases that match TRBD2. The CDR3 is made up of 19 amino acids. After removal of 0 bases from V and 1 base from J, the junction contained 13 bases not matched to a gene. The germline V gene encodes CDR1 SGDLS and CDR2 YYNGEE. Variable domain in full (rest from reference TRBV9 and TRBJ2-1): DSGVTQTPKHLITATGQRVTLRCSPRSGDLSVYWYQQSLDQGLQFLIQYYNGEERAKGNILERFSAQQFPDLHSELNLSSLELGDSALYFCASSVAGGGQKRSYNEQFFGPGTRLTVL.